This T cell receptor beta chain is drawn from a study of blood T cell repertoires in COVID-19. Generated by immunoSEQ multiplex PCR, the TCRdb table keeps only in-frame clones and is missing some. The profile shows around 190,000 clones, more than 85% of them singletons. The CDR3 has 14 amino acids. The germline V and J ends were trimmed by 2 bases and 3 bases, with 11 bases remaining between them. Looked up from germline, CDR1 is MNHEY and CDR2 is SMNVEV (reference sequence). This clone was picked up one time. This clonotype originated in a woman between 35 and 50 years old in a cohort exposed to, infected with or recovered from COVID-19 (not recorded which). The material sequenced was PBMCs or T cells enriched from blood (not recorded which). The chain joins TRBV27 to TRBJ2-7; possible D gene TRBD1, 5 bases. In DNA form, the CDR3 reads TGTGCCAGCAGTTTAAGGGGTATGGTCTACGAGCAGTACTTC. Its translation: CASSLRGMVYEQYF.